Listed below are T cell receptor beta chains from one sample, sequenced in a study of CD8+ T cells in alopecia areata. The method was immunoSEQ multiplex PCR; TCRdb's version includes in-frame clones alone and lacks a portion of them. The repertoire holds 90,000 to 150,000 clones, with roughly two thirds as singletons. Sample: CD4+ T cells sorted from blood. Receptor source: a human donor in good health. Each CDR3 is given with its conserved first and last residue. D genes are given only for firm matches. Some rows mark clone size as missing; the rest say once, few, many or name a class of expanded clone.

j_gene: TRBJ2-2; d_gene: .; abundance: .; v_gene: TRBV19; CDR3nt: TGTGCCAGTAGTCTGTGGACTGTACTGGCTGAAGGGGAGCTGTTTTTT; CDR3aa: CASSLWTVLAEGELFF
j_gene: TRBJ2-3; d_gene: .; abundance: .; v_gene: TRBV30; CDR3nt: TGTGCCTGGAACCCACAGACTAGCACAGATACGCAGTATTTT; CDR3aa: CAWNPQTSTDTQYF
j_gene: TRBJ1-4; d_gene: .; abundance: .; v_gene: TRBV10-2; CDR3nt: TGCGCCAGCAGGGCAGCGGCGAATGAAAAACTGTTTTTT; CDR3aa: CASRAAANEKLFF
j_gene: TRBJ2-7; d_gene: .; abundance: few; v_gene: TRBV29-1; CDR3nt: TGCAGCGTTGTTAAGGGGGCCTACGAGCAGTACTTC; CDR3aa: CSVVKGAYEQYF
j_gene: TRBJ1-2; d_gene: .; abundance: .; v_gene: TRBV4-1; CDR3nt: TGCGCCAGCAGCCAAGCCGGGACAAACTATGGCTACACCTTC; CDR3aa: CASSQAGTNYGYTF
j_gene: TRBJ2-1; d_gene: .; abundance: .; v_gene: TRBV5-4; CDR3nt: TGTGCCAGCAGCCGAGGGGGGCAGGGGGCCTACAATGAGCAGTTCTTC; CDR3aa: CASSRGGQGAYNEQFF
j_gene: TRBJ1-6; d_gene: .; abundance: .; v_gene: TRBV5-1; CDR3nt: TGCGCCAGCAGCTTGGACCCCACCGCTTCACCCCTCCACTTT; CDR3aa: CASSLDPTASPLHF
j_gene: TRBJ2-7; d_gene: TRBD1; abundance: .; v_gene: TRBV2; CDR3nt: TGTGCCAGCAGTGAAAGGAACAGGGGTCCCTACGAGCAGTACTTC; CDR3aa: CASSERNRGPYEQYF
j_gene: TRBJ2-1; d_gene: .; abundance: .; v_gene: TRBV25-1; CDR3nt: TGTGCCAGCAGTGGGGATTCCTCCTACAATGAGCAGTTCTTC; CDR3aa: CASSGDSSYNEQFF
j_gene: TRBJ2-3; d_gene: .; abundance: few; v_gene: TRBV5-1; CDR3nt: TGCGCCAGCAGCTTGGTGGGCCCCACAACCACCACAGATACGCAGTATTTT; CDR3aa: CASSLVGPTTTTDTQYF
j_gene: TRBJ2-3; d_gene: TRBD2; abundance: .; v_gene: TRBV11-3; CDR3nt: TGTGCCAGCAGCTTAGGGACTAGCGCAGATACGCAGTATTTT; CDR3aa: CASSLGTSADTQYF
j_gene: TRBJ1-2; d_gene: .; abundance: few; v_gene: TRBV29-1; CDR3nt: TGCAGCGCAGGGGAAAACTATGGCTACACCTTC; CDR3aa: CSAGENYGYTF
j_gene: TRBJ2-2; d_gene: .; abundance: .; v_gene: TRBV11-2; CDR3nt: TGTGCCAGCAGCTTAGCGCCGGGTGGTAACACCGGGGAGCTGTTTTTT; CDR3aa: CASSLAPGGNTGELFF
j_gene: TRBJ2-2; d_gene: .; abundance: few; v_gene: TRBV29-1; CDR3nt: TGCAGCGTTGGGAAGAACACCGGGGAGCTGTTTTTT; CDR3aa: CSVGKNTGELFF
j_gene: TRBJ2-2; d_gene: TRBD1; abundance: .; v_gene: TRBV19; CDR3nt: TGTGCCAGTAGTATTACCGGGACAGGGAGCGTCGGGGAGCTGTTTTTT; CDR3aa: CASSITGTGSVGELFF
j_gene: TRBJ2-3; d_gene: .; abundance: .; v_gene: TRBV5-1; CDR3nt: TGCGCCAGCAGCTCTGGGGCGAGCACAGATACGCAGTATTTT; CDR3aa: CASSSGASTDTQYF
j_gene: TRBJ1-2; d_gene: .; abundance: .; v_gene: TRBV29-1; CDR3nt: TGCAGCGTGGGGACCGACTATGGCTACACCTTC; CDR3aa: CSVGTDYGYTF
j_gene: TRBJ2-6; d_gene: .; abundance: .; v_gene: TRBV5-4; CDR3nt: TGTGCCAGCAGCCCGAGACCCCCAGGGAACTCTGGGGCCAACGTCCTGACTTTC; CDR3aa: CASSPRPPGNSGANVLTF
j_gene: TRBJ1-1; d_gene: .; abundance: .; v_gene: TRBV29-1; CDR3nt: TGCAGCGTTGAAGGCCAGAACACTGAAGCTTTCTTT; CDR3aa: CSVEGQNTEAFF
j_gene: TRBJ1-5; d_gene: .; abundance: few; v_gene: TRBV5-1; CDR3nt: TGCGCCAGCCGACTGACAGGAGAAATTAATCAGCCCCAGCATTTT; CDR3aa: CASRLTGEINQPQHF
j_gene: TRBJ1-5; d_gene: TRBD1; abundance: .; v_gene: TRBV30; CDR3nt: TGTGCCTGGGGAGCAGGGGGCGGCCAGCCCCAGCATTTT; CDR3aa: CAWGAGGGQPQHF
j_gene: TRBJ2-5; d_gene: .; abundance: few; v_gene: TRBV7-9; CDR3nt: TGTGCCAGCAGCTTAGGGAGGGCCAAAGAGACCCAGTACTTC; CDR3aa: CASSLGRAKETQYF
j_gene: TRBJ2-5; d_gene: TRBD1; abundance: .; v_gene: TRBV29-1; CDR3nt: TGCAGCGCCGGGACAGGGGGTTTGGAGACCCAGTACTTC; CDR3aa: CSAGTGGLETQYF
j_gene: TRBJ2-2; d_gene: TRBD2; abundance: .; v_gene: TRBV14; CDR3nt: TGTGCCAGCAGCCCGACTGGGGCATTCCGGGGGGCCGGGGAGCTGTTTTTT; CDR3aa: CASSPTGAFRGAGELFF
j_gene: TRBJ2-2; d_gene: .; abundance: .; v_gene: TRBV6-5; CDR3nt: TGTGCCAGCAGCCTGACGGGGCCGGGGCCCGGGGAGCTGTTTTTT; CDR3aa: CASSLTGPGPGELFF
j_gene: TRBJ1-1; d_gene: .; abundance: .; v_gene: TRBV30; CDR3nt: TGTGCCTGGAGTGTGGAGAGCTATAGGAACACTGAAGCTTTCTTT; CDR3aa: CAWSVESYRNTEAFF
j_gene: TRBJ1-1; d_gene: TRBD1; abundance: .; v_gene: TRBV30; CDR3nt: TGTGCCTGGGGCGTGGGACAGGGGGCAGAAGCTTTCTTT; CDR3aa: CAWGVGQGAEAFF
j_gene: TRBJ1-5; d_gene: .; abundance: .; v_gene: TRBV2; CDR3nt: TGTGCCAGCAGTGAACTCAGGGATGATCAGCCCCAGCATTTT; CDR3aa: CASSELRDDQPQHF
j_gene: TRBJ1-1; d_gene: .; abundance: .; v_gene: TRBV29-1; CDR3nt: TGCAGCGTTGAAGAGACGGTGAACACTGAAGCTTTCTTT; CDR3aa: CSVEETVNTEAFF